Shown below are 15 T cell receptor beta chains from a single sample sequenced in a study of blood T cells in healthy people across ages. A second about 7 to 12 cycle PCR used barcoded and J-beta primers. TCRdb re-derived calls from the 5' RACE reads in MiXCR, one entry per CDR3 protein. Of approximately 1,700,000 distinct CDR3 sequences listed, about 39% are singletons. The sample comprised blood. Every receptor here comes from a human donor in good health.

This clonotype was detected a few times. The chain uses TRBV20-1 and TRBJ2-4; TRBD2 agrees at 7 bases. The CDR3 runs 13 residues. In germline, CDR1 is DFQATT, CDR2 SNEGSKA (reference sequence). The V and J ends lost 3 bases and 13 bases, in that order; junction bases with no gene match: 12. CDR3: CSARGTSVSKQYF. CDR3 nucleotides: TGCAGTGCTAGGGGCACTAGCGTTAGTAAGCAGTACTTC.

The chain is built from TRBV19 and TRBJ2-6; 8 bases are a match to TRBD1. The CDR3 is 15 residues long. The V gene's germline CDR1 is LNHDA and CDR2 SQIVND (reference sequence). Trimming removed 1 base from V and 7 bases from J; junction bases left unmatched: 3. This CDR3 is CASSIVQGEANVLTF. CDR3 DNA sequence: TGTGCCAGTAGTATAGTACAGGGGGAAGCCAACGTCCTGACTTTC.

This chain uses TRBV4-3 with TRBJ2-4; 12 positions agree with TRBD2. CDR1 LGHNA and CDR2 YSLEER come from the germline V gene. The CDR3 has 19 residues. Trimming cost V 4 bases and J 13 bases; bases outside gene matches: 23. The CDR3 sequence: CASSPHLPSGGASYNEQYF. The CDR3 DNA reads TGCGCCAGCAGCCCCCATCTACCTAGCGGGGGGGCCTCCTACAATGAGCAGTACTTC.

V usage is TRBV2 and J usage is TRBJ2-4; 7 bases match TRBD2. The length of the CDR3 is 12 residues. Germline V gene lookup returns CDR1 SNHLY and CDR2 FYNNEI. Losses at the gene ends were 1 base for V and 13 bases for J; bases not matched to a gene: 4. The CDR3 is CASSEGRAGQYF. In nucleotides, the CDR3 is TGTGCCAGCAGTGAAGGGCGAGCGGGGCAGTACTTC.

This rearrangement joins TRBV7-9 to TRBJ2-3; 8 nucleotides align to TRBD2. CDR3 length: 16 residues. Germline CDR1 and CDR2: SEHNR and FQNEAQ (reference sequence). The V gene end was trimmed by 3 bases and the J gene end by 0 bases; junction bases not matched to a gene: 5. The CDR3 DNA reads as TGTGCCAGCAGCTTCCAAGCGGGGGACAGCACAGATACGCAGTATTTT. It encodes CASSFQAGDSTDTQYF.

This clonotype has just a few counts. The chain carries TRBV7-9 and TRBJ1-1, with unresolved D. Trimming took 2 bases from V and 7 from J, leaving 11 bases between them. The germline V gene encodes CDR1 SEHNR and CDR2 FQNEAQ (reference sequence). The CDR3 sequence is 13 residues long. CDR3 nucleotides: TGTGCCAGCAGCTTAACGGCGGTGGGTGAAGCTTTCTTT. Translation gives CASSLTAVGEAFF.

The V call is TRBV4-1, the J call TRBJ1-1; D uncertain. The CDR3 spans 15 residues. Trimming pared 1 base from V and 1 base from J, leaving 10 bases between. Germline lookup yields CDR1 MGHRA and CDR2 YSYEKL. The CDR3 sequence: CASSQGSLGNTEAFF. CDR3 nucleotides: TGCGCCAGCAGCCAAGGGAGTTTGGGGAACACTGAAGCTTTCTTT.

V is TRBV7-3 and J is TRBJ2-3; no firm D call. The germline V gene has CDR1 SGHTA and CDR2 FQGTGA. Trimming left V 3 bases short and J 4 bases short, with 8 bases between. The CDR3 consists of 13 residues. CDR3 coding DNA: TGTGCCAGCAGCTTGAGATACGCAGATACGCAGTATTTT. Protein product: CASSLRYADTQYF. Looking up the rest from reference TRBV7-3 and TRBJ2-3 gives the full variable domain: GAGVSQTPSNKVTEKGKYVELRCDPISGHTALYWYRQSLGQGPEFLIYFQGTGAADDSGLPNDRFFAVRPEGSVSTLKIQRTERGDSAVYLCASSLRYADTQYFGPGTRLTVL.

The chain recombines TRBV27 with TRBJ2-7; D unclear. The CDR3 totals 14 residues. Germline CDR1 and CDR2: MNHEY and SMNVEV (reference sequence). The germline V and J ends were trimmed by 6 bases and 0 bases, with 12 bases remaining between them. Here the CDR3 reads CASSPVSSSYEQYF. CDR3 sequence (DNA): TGTGCCAGCAGCCCGGTTAGTAGCTCCTACGAGCAGTACTTC.

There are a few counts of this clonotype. The CDR3 coding sequence is TGTGCCTGGAGTGTCGGCCGTAGCACTGAAGCTTTCTTT. Encoded protein: CAWSVGRSTEAFF. This chain links TRBV30 with TRBJ1-1; unclear D gene. The CDR3 sequence is 13 residues long. The V gene lost 0 bases and the J gene lost 4 bases, with 9 bases spanning the gap. Germline CDR1 and CDR2: GTSNPN and SVGIG (reference sequence).

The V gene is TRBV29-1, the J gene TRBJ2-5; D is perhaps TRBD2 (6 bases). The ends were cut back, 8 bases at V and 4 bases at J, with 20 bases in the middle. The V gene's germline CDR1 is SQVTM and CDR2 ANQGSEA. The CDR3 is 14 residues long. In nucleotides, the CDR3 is TGCAGCCTAAAGGGGCAGGTCGGGGGAGAGACCCAGTACTTC. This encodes CSLKGQVGGETQYF.

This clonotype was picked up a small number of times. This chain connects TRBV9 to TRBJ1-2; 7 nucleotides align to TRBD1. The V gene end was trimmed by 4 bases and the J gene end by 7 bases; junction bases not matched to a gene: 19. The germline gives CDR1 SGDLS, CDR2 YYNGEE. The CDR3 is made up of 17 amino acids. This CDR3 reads CASSPQGGQLPIGGYTF. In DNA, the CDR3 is TGTGCCAGCAGCCCCCAGGGGGGACAGCTCCCTATTGGTGGCTACACCTTC.

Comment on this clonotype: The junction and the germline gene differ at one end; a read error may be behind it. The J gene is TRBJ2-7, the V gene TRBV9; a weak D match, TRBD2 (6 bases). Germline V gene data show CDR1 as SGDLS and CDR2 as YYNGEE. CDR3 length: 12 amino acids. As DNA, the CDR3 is TGCGCCAACGGGGGTTTTACTAACGAGCAGTACTTC. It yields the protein CANGGFTNEQYF.

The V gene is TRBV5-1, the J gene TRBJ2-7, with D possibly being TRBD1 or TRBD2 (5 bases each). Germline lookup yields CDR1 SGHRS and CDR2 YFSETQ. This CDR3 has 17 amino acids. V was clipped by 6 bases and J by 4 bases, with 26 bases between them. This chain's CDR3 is CASITLVRGAEFYEQYF. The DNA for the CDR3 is TGCGCCAGCATCACCCTTGTTAGAGGGGCCGAATTTTACGAGCAGTACTTC.

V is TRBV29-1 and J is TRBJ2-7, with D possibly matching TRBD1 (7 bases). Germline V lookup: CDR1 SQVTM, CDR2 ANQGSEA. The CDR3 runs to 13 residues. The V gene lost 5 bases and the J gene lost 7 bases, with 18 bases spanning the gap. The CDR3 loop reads CSVSSQGGNEQYF. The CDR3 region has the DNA TGCAGCGTTTCTTCGCAGGGGGGAAATGAGCAGTACTTC.